This T cell receptor (beta chain) was recorded in a study of shared clonotypes between healthy human individuals. This table comes from immunoSEQ multiplex PCR, and its TCRdb copy is limited to in-frame clones, with some not included. The table has 1 million to 1.3 million clones, roughly 74% seen once; the top ten hold roughly 0.61%. HIV-negative, healthy adults without recent acute infections or vaccinations were the donors. Germline values: CDR1 MDHEN, CDR2 SYDVKM. The V and J ends lost 7 bases and 3 bases respectively, with 24 bases between them. The CDR3 is 17 amino acids. Sequencing was performed on memory CD4+ T cells from PBMCs. Subset specified: CD45RA-negative fraction. The source of this sequence is a man aged 18-30 years in good health. Some clones in this sample may be carry-over from other donors' samples. The chain links TRBV28 to TRBJ1-2; TRBD1 might be the D (6 bases). Here the CDR3 reads CASKGLGQNVVYYGYTF. The DNA of the CDR3 is TGTGCCAGCAAAGGTCTCGGACAGAATGTGGTTTACTATGGCTACACCTTC.